Described below is a single TCR beta chain sequence and its context. Its matching antigen is unknown. There were no recent acute infections or vaccinations among the donors, who were healthy HIV-negative adults. The data belong to a study of shared clonotypes between healthy human individuals. Study in general: The study drew on a couple of women and a few men aged 18 to 49 as donors. Findings and limits, study-wide: Investigators collected only blood, and repertoires in tissues likely differ.

This table comes from immunoSEQ multiplex PCR, and its TCRdb copy is limited to in-frame clones, with some not included. This sample carries about 690,000 clones, about 90% of them seen once, and the ten largest clones take approximately 35%. The CDR3 covers 16 residues. Germline CDR1 reads SNHLY; CDR2 reads FYNNEI. Between the trimmed V and J ends, which lost 5 bases and 6 bases, there was a span of 19 bases. The clonotype comes from a man aged 18 to 30 in good health. Some clones in this sample may be carry-over from other donors' samples. Sequencing was performed on memory CD8+ T cells from PBMCs. Subset noted: CD45RO+ cells pooled with CCR7-negative TemRA cells. The J gene is TRBJ1-4, the V gene TRBV2; weak D call: TRBD1 (5 bases). The CDR3, as DNA: TGTGCCAGCAGTAATTCCCGGGGCTTGGACCATGAAAAACTGTTTTTT. Translating it yields CASSNSRGLDHEKLFF.